This TCR beta chain was identified during a study of blood T cell repertoires in COVID-19. Background on the study: The study drew acute and convalescent COVID-19 samples from the United States, Italy and Spain.

Original handling: Counts of nucleated cells, estimated from reference gene primer amplification, were obtained. Profiled with immunoSEQ multiplex PCR; TCRdb holds only in-frame clones, not every one. V and J calls and clone size are copied from that table; D and trimming were computed from the DNA. The sample includes about 170,000 clones, roughly 88% seen only once; the top ten take under 3.5%. Trimming left V 4 bases short and J 0 bases short, with 14 bases between. The germline V gene has CDR1 SGDLS and CDR2 YYNGEE. The CDR3 length is 15 residues. This sequence originates from a woman aged 55-70 years with acute or convalescent COVID-19. The rearrangement links TRBV9 to TRBJ2-7, with unresolved D. Sequences were obtained from peripheral blood. In DNA form, the CDR3 reads TGTGCCAGCAGCCCAAATACAGTTTTCTCCTACGAGCAGTACTTC. This gives the protein CASSPNTVFSYEQYF. Full variable domain (rest looked up from reference TRBV9 and TRBJ2-7): DSGVTQTPKHLITATGQRVTLRCSPRSGDLSVYWYQQSLDQGLQFLIQYYNGEERAKGNILERFSAQQFPDLHSELNLSSLELGDSALYFCASSPNTVFSYEQYFGPGTRLTVT.